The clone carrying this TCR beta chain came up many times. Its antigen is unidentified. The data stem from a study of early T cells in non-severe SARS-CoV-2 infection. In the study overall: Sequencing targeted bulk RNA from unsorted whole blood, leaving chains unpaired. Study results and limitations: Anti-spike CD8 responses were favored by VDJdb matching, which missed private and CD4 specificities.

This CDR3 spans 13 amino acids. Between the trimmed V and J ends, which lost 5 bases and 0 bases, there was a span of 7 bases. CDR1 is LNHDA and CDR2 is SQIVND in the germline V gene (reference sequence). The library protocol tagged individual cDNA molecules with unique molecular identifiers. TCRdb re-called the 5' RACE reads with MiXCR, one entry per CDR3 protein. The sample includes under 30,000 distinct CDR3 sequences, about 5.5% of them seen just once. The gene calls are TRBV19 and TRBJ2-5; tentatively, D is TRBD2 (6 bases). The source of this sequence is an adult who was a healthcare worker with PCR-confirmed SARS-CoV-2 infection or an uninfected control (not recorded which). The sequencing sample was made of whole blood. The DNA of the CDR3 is TGTGCCAGTAGTCTAGCGCACCAAGAGACCCAGTACTTC. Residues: CASSLAHQETQYF.